This TCR beta chain was sequenced for a study of OX40 agonist ivuxolimab in advanced cancers. The CDR3 consists of 13 residues. The V end lost 2 bases, the J end lost 4 bases, and 9 bases lay between the germline ends. Per the germline V gene, CDR1 is SGHVS and CDR2 is FQNEAQ. Sequenced by immunoSEQ multiplex PCR; TCRdb stores in-frame clones only, minus some. The table lists tens of thousands of clones, around 80% of them singletons, with over 0.95% in the top ten. The sequence came from an adult with an advanced solid tumor such as melanoma, head and neck, liver or kidney cancer. The chain has TRBV7-8 and TRBJ2-7; D is ambiguous. Here the sequenced sample was CD4+ or CD8+ T cells sorted from blood, taken in a trial of the OX40 agonist ivuxolimab. The CDR3 nucleotides are TGTGCCAGCAGCTTAAATTCGCCGTACGAGCAGTACTTC. Protein product: CASSLNSPYEQYF.